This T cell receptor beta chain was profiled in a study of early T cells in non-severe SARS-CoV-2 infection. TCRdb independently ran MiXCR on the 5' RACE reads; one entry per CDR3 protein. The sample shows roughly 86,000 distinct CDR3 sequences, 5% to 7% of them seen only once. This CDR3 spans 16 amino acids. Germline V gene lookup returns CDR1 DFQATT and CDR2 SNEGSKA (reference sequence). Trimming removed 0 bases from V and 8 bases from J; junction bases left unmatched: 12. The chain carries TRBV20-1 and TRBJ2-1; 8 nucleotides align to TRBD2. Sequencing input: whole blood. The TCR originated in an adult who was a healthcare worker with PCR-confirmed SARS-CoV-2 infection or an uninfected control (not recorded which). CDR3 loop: CSARDFSGTRLDEQFF. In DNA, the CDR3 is TGCAGTGCTAGAGATTTTTCCGGGACTAGACTCGATGAGCAGTTCTTC.